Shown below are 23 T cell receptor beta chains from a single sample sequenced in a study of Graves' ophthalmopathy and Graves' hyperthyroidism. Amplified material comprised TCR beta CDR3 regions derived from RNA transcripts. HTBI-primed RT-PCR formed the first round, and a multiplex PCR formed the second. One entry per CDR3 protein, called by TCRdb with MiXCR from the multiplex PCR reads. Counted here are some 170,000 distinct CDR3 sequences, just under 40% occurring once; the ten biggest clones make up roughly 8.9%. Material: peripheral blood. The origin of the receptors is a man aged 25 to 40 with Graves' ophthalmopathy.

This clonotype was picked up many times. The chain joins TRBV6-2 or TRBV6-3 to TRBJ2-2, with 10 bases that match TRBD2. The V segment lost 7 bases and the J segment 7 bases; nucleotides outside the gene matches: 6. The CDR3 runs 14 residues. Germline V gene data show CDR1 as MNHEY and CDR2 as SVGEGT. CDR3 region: CASNLAGEHGELFF. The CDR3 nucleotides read TGTGCCAGCAATCTAGCGGGAGAGCACGGGGAGCTGTTTTTT.

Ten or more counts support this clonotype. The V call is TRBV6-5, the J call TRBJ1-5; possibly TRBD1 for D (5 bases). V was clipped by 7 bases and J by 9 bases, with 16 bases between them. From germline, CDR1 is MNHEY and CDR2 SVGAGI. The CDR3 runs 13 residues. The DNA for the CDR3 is TGTGCCAGCACGGGTAGGGACCTGGGGCCCCAGCATTTT. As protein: CASTGRDLGPQHF.

The CDR3 DNA reads as TGTGCCTGGAGTGTAGGAGGGGCAGGAAACACCATATATTTT. Its protein product is CAWSVGGAGNTIYF. This sequence joins TRBV30 and TRBJ1-3; maybe TRBD1 (5 bases). Per germline, CDR1 GTSNPN and CDR2 SVGIG (reference sequence). This CDR3 region has 14 residues. V was pared by 0 bases and J by 4 bases, with 10 bases between.

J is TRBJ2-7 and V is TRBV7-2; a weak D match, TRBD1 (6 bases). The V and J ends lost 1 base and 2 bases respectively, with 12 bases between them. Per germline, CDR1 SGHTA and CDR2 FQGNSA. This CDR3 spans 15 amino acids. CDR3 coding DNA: TGTGCCAGCAGCTTAGGTCCAGGGGTAGCCTACGAGCAGTACTTC. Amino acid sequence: CASSLGPGVAYEQYF.

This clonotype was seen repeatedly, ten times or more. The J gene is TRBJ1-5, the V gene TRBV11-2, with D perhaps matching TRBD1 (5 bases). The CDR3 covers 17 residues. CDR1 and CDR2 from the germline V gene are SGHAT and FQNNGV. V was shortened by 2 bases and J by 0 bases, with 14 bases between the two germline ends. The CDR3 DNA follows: TGTGCCAGCAGCTTATTTGGCGGGGGGTATAGCAATCAGCCCCAGCATTTT. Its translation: CASSLFGGGYSNQPQHF.

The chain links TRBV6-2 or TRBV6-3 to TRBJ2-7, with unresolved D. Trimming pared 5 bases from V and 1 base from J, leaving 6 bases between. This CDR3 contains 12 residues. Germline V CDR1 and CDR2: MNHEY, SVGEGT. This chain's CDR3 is CASSAQSYEQYF. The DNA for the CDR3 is TGTGCCAGCAGTGCCCAGTCCTACGAGCAGTACTTC.

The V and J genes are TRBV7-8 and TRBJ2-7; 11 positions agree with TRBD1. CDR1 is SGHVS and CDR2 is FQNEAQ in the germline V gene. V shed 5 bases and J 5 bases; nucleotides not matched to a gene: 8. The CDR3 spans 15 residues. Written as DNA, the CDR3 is TGTGCCAGCAGCGCGGGGACAGGGGGGTTCCACGAGCAGTACTTC. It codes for CASSAGTGGFHEQYF. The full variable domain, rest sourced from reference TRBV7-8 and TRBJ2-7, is GAGVSQSPRYKVAKRGQDVALRCDPISGHVSLFWYQQALGQGPEFLTYFQNEAQLDKSGLPSDRFFAERPEGSVSTLKIQRTQQEDSAVYLCASSAGTGGFHEQYFGPGTRLTVT.

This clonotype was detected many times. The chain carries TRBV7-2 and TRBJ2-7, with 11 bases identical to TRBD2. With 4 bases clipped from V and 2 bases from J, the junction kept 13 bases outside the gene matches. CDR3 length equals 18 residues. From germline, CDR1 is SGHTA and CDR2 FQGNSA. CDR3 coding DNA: TGTGCCAGCAGCTCAACTAGCGGGAGACACCCGGACCCCTACGAGCAGTACTTC. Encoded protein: CASSSTSGRHPDPYEQYF.

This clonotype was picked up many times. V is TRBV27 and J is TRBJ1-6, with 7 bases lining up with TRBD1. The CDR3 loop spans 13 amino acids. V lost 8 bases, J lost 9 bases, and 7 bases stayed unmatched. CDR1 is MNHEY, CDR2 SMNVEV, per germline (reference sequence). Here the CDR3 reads CASAATGLSPLHF. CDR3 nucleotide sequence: TGTGCCAGCGCCGCGACAGGGCTTTCACCCCTCCACTTT.

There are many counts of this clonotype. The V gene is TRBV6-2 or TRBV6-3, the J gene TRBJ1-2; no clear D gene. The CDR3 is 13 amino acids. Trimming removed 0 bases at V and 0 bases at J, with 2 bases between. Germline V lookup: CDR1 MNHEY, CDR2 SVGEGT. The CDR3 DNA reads TGTGCCAGCAGTTACTCGACTAACTATGGCTACACCTTC. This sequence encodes CASSYSTNYGYTF.

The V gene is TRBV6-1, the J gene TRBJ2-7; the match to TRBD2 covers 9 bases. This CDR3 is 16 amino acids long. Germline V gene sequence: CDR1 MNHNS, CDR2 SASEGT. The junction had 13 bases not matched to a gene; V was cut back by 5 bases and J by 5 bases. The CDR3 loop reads CASSPDPAGGPDEQYF. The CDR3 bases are TGTGCCAGCAGTCCAGATCCGGCGGGAGGGCCGGACGAGCAGTACTTC.

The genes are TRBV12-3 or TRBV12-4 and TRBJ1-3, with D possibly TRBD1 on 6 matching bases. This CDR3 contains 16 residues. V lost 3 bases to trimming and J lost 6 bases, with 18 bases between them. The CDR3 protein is CASSFESGVFENTIYF. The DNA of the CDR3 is TGTGCCAGCAGTTTTGAGTCAGGGGTTTTTGAAAACACCATATATTTT.

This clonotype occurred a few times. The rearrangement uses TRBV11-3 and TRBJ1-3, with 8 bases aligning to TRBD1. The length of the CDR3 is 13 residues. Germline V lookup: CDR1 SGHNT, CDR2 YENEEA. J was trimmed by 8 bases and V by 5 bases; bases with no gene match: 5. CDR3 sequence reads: CASSPGQGYTIYF. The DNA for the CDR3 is TGTGCCAGCAGCCCCGGACAGGGATACACCATATATTTT.

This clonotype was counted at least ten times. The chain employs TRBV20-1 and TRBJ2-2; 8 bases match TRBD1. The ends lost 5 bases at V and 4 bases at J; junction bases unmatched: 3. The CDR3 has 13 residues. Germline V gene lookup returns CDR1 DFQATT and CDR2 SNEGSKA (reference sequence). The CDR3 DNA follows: TGCAGTGCTTCTACAGGGGGCACCGGGGAGCTGTTTTTT. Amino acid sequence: CSASTGGTGELFF.

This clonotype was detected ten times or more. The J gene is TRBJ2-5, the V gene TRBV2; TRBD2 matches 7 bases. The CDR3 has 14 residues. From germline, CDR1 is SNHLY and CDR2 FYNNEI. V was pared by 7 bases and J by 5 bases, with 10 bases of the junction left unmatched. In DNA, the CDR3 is TGTGCCAGCACTACGACCGGGGGAGGGGAGACCCAGTACTTC. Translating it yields CASTTTGGGETQYF. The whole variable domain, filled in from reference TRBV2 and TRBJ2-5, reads EPEVTQTPSHQVTQMGQEVILRCVPISNHLYFYWYRQILGQKVEFLVSFYNNEISEKSEIFDDQFSVERPDGSNFTLKIRSTKLEDSAMYFCASTTTGGGETQYFGPGTRLLVL.

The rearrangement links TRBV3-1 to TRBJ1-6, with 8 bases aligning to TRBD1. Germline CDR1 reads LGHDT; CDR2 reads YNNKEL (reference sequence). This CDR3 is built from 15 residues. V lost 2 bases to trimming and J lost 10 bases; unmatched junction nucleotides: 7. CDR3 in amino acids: CASSQSGQGSSPLHF. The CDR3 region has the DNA TGTGCCAGCAGCCAAAGCGGACAGGGCTCCTCACCCCTCCACTTT.

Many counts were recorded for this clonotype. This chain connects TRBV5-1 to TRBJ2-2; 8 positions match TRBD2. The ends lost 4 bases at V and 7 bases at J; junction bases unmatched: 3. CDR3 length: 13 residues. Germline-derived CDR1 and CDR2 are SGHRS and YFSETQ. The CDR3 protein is CASSPREGGELFF. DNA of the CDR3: TGCGCCAGCAGCCCCCGGGAGGGCGGGGAGCTGTTTTTT.

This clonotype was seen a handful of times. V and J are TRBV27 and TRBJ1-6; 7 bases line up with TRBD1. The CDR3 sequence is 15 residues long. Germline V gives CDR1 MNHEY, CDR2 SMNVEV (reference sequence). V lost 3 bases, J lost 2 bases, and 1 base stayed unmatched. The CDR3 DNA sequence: TGTGCCAGCAGTTTGACAGGGACCTATAATTCACCCCTCCACTTT. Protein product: CASSLTGTYNSPLHF.

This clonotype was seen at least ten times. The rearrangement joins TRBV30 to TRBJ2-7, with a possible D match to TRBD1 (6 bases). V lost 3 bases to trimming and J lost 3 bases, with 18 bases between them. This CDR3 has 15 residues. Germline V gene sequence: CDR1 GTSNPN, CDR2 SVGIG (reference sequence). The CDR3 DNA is TGTGCCTGGAGCTACCTCCCAGGGGTCCACTACGAGCAGTACTTC. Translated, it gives CAWSYLPGVHYEQYF.

The chain's CDR3 is CASSERQGHNSPLHF. In DNA, the CDR3 is TGTGCCAGCAGCGAAAGGCAGGGACATAATTCACCCCTCCACTTT. This chain uses TRBV12-3 or TRBV12-4 with TRBJ1-6; a possible D gene is TRBD1 (5 bases). Trimming took 6 bases from V and 5 from J, leaving 14 bases between them. This CDR3 is built from 15 residues.

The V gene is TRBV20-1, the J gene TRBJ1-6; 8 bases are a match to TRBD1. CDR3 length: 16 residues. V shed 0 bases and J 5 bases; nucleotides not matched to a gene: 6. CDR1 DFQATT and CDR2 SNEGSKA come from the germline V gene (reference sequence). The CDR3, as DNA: TGCAGTGCTAGAGATATAGCAGGGGGCGATAATTCACCCCTCCACTTT. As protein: CSARDIAGGDNSPLHF.

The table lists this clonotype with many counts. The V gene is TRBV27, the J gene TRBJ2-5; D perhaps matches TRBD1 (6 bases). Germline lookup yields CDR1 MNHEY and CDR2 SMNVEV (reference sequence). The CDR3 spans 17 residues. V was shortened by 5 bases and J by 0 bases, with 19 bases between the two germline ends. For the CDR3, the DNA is TGTGCCAGCAGTCCCCACCCGGGACAAACCTACCAAGAGACCCAGTACTTC. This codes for CASSPHPGQTYQETQYF.

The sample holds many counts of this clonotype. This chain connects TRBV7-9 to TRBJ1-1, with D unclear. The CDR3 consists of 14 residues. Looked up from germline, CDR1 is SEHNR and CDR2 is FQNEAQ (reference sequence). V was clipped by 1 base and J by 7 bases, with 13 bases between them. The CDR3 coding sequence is TGTGCCAGCAGCTTAGAGGCAGATGGGTTTGAAGCTTTCTTT. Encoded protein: CASSLEADGFEAFF.